This paragraph covers one T cell receptor (beta chain) sequence. Clones were sequenced by immunoSEQ multiplex PCR, and TCRdb holds only the in-frame ones, with some missing. The sample consists of around 200,000 clones, over 70% of them appearing once. V was pared by 5 bases and J by 3 bases, with 14 bases between. This CDR3 has 15 residues. Germline-derived CDR1 and CDR2 are MGHRA and YSYEKL. The data stem from a study of blood T cell repertoires in COVID-19. The source of this sequence is a man aged 35 to 55 with active or convalescent COVID-19. This chain links TRBV4-1 with TRBJ2-1, with D tentatively TRBD2 (6 bases). The sequenced material came from peripheral blood. The CDR3 reads CASSYGRTNYNEQFF. In nucleotides, the CDR3 is TGCGCCAGCAGCTACGGACGGACTAACTACAATGAGCAGTTCTTC.